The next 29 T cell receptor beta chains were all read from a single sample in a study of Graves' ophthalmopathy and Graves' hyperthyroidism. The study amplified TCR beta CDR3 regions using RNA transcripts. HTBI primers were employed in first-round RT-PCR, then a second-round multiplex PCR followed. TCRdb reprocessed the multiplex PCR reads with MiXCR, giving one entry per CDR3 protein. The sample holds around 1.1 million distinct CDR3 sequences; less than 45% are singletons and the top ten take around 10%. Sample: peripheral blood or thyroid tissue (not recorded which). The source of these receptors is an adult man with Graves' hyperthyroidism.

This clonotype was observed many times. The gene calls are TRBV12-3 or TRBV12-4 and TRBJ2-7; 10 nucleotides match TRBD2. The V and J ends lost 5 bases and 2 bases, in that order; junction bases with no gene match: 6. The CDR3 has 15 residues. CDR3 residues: CASSPPGTSAYEQYF. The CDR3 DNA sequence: TGTGCCAGCAGTCCCCCCGGGACTAGCGCCTACGAGCAGTACTTC.

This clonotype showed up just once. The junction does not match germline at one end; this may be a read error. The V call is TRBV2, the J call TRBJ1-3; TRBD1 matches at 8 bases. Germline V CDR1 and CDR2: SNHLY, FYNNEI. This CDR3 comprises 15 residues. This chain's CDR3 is CASRGQEGYGNTIYF. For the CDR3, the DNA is TGTGCCAGCAGGGGACAGGAGGGATATGGAAACACAATATATTTT.

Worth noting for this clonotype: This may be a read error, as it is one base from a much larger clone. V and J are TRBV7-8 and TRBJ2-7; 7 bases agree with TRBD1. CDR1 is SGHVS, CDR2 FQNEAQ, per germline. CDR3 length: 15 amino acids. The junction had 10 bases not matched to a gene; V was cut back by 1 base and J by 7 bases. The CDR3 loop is CASSLGSETGREQYF. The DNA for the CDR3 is TGTGCCAGCAGCTTAGGGTCCGAGACAGGGAGAGAGCAGTACTTC.

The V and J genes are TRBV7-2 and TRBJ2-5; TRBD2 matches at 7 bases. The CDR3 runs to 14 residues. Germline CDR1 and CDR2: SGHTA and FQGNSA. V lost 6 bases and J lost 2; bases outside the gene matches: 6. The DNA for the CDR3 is TGTGCCAGCAGTGACGGGACTATACAAGAGACCCAGTACTTC. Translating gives CASSDGTIQETQYF.

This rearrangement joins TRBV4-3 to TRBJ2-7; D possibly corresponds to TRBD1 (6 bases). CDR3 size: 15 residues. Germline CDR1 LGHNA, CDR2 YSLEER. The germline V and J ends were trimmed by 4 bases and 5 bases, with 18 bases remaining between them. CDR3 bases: TGCGCCAGCAGCCTCATGCAAAACAGGGTCGACGAGCAGTACTTC. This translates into CASSLMQNRVDEQYF.

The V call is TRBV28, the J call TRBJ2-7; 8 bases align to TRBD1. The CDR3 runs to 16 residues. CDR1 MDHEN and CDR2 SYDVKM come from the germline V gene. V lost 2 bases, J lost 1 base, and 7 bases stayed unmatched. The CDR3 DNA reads TGTGCCAGCAGTTTAATCGGTGACAGGGGATCCTACGAGCAGTACTTC. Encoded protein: CASSLIGDRGSYEQYF.

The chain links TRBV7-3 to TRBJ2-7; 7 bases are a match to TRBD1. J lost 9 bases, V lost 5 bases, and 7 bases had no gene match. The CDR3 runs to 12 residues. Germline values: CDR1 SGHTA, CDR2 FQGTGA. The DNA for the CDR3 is TGTGCCAGCAGCCGACAGGGTTCGGTGCAGTACTTC. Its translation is CASSRQGSVQYF.

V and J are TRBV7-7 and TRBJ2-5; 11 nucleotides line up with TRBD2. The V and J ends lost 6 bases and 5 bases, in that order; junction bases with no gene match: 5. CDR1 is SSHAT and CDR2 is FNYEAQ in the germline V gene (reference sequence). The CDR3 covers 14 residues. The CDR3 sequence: CASSSGGAIETQYF. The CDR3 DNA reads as TGTGCCAGCAGTAGCGGGGGGGCCATTGAGACCCAGTACTTC.

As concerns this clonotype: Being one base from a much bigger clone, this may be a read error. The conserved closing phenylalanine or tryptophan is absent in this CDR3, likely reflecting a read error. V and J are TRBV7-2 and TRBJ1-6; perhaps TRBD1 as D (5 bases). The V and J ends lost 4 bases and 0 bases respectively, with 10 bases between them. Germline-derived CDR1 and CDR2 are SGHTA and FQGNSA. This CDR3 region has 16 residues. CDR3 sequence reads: CASSSRVSSYNSPLHS. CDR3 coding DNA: TGTGCCAGCAGCTCCAGGGTTTCCTCCTATAATTCACCCCTCCACTCT.

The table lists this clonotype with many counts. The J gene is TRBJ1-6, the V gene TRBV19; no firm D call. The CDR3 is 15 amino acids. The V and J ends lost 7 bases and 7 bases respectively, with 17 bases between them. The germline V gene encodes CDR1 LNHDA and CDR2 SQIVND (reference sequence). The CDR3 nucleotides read TGTGCCAGTACCCCCTTTAGCGCCGGGAATTCACCCCTCCACTTT. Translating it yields CASTPFSAGNSPLHF.

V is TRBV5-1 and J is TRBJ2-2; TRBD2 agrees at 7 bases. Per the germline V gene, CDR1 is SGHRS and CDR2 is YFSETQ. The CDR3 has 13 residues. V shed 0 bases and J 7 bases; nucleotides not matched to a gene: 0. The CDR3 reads CASSLGTSGELFF. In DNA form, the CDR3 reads TGCGCCAGCAGCTTGGGGACTAGCGGGGAGCTGTTTTTT.

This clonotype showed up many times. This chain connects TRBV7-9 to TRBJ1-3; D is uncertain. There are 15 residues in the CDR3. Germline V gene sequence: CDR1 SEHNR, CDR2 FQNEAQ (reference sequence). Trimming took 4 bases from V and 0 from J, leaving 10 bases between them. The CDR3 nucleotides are TGTGCCAGCAGCTCCCAACGCGGCTCTGGAAACACCATATATTTT. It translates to CASSSQRGSGNTIYF.

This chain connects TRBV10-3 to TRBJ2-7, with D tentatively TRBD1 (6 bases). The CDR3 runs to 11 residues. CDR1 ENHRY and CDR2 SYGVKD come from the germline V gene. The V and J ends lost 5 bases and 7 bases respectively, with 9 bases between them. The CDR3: CAISSQGEQYF. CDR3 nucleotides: TGTGCCATCAGTTCACAGGGAGAGCAGTACTTC.

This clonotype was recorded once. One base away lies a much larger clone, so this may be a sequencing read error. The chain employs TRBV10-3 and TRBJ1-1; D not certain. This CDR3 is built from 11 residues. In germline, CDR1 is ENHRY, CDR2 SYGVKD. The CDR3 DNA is TGTGCCAGCAGTTACGCCAGTAGAGCTTTCTTT. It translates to CASSYASRAFF.

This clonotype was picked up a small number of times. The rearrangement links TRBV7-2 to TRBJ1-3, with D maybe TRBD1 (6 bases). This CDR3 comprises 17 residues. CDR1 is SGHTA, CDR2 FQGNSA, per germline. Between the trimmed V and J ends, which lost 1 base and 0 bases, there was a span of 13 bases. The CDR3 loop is CASSLGGARGSGNTIYF. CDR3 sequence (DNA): TGTGCCAGCAGCTTAGGGGGGGCGAGGGGCTCTGGAAACACCATATATTTT.

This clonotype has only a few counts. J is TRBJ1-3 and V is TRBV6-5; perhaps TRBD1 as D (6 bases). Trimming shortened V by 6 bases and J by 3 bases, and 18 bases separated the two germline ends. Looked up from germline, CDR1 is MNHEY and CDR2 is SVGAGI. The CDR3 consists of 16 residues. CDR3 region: CASRATTGFFGNTIYF. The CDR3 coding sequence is TGTGCCAGCAGAGCGACCACAGGGTTTTTTGGAAACACCATATATTTT.

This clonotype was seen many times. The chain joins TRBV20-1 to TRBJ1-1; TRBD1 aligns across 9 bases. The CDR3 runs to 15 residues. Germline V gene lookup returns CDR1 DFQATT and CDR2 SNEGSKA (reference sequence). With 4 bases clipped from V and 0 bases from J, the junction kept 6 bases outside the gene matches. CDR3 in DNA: TGCAGTGCTACGGAGACAGGGGGGATGAACACTGAAGCTTTCTTT. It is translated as CSATETGGMNTEAFF.

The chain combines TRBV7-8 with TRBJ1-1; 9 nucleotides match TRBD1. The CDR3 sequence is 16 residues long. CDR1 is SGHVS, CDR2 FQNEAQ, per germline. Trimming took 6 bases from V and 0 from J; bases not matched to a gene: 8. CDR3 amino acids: CASRSGTGIMNTEAFF. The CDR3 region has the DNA TGTGCCAGCAGGTCTGGGACAGGGATCATGAACACTGAAGCTTTCTTT.

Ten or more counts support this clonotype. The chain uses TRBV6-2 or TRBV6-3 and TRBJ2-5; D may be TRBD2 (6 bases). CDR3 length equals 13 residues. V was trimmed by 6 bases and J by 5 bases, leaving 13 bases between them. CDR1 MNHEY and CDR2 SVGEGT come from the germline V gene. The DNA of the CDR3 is TGTGCCAGCAGCAGACCAGGGACTGAGACCCAGTACTTC. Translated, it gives CASSRPGTETQYF.

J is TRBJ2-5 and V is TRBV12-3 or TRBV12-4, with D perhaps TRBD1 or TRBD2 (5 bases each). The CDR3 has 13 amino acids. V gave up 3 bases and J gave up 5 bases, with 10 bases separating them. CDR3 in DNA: TGTGCCAGCAGTTTCGAGGGGAAGGAGACCCAGTACTTC. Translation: CASSFEGKETQYF.

The DNA of the CDR3 is TGCGCCAGCAGCCAAGATGGGACATTGAACACCGGGGAGCTGTTTTTT. Its translation: CASSQDGTLNTGELFF. V usage is TRBV4-1 and J usage is TRBJ2-2; D possibly corresponds to TRBD1 (6 bases). CDR1 and CDR2 (germline): MGHRA, YSYEKL. The V end was cut by 0 bases, the J end by 1 base, with 9 bases between. This CDR3 comprises 16 residues.

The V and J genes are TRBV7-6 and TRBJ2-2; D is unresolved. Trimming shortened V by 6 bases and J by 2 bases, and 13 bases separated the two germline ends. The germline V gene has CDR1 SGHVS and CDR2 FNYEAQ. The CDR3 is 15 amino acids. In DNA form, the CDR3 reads TGTGCCAGCAGTTACTCGTCAGACAACACCGGGGAGCTGTTTTTT. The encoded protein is CASSYSSDNTGELFF.

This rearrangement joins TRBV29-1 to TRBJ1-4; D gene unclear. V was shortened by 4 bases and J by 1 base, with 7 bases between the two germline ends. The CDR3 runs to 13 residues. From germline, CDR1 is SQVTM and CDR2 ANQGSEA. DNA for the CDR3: TGCAGCGTTGGATGGGGAACTAATGAAAAACTGTTTTTT. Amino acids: CSVGWGTNEKLFF.

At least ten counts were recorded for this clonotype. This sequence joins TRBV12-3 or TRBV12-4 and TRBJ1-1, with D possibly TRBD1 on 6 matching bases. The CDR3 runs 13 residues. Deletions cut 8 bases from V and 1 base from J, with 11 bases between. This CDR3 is CASDQGSNTEAFF. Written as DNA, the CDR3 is TGTGCCAGCGACCAGGGGTCGAACACTGAAGCTTTCTTT.

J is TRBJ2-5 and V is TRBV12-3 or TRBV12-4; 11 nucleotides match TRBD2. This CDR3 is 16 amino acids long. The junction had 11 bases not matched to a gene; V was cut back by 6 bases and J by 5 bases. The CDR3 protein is CASSSRTSGPGETQYF. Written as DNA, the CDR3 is TGTGCCAGCAGCTCCAGGACTAGCGGGCCGGGGGAGACCCAGTACTTC.

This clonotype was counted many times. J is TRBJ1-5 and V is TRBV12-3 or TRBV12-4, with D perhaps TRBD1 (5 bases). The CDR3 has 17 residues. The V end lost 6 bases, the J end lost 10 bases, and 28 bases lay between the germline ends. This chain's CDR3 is CASSSLMDIRPYSPQHF. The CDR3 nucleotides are TGTGCCAGCAGCTCGCTCATGGACATCAGGCCCTATTCTCCCCAGCATTTT.

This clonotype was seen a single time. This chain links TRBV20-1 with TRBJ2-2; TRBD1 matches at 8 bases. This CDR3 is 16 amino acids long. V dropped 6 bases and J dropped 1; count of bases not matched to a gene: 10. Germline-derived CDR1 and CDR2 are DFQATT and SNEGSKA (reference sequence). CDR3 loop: CSAILSGTGNTGELFF. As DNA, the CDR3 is TGCAGTGCCATACTATCCGGGACAGGGAACACCGGGGAGCTGTTTTTT.

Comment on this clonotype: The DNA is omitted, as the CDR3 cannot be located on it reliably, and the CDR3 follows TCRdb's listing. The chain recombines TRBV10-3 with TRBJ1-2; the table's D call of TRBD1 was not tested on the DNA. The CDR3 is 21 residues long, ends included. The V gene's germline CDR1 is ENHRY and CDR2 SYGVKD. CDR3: CATYPDRSSYEQYFGPGGYTF.

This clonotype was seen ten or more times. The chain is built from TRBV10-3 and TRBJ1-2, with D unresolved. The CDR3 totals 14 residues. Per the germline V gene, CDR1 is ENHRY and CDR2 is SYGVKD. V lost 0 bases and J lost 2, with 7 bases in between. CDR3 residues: CAISESPGNYGYTF. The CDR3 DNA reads TGTGCCATCAGTGAGTCGCCAGGAAACTATGGCTACACCTTC.